This TCR delta chain originates from a study of gamma-delta chains in newborns, infants, children. About the research overall: Polyclonal expansion of innate γδ T cells after birth follows microbial exposure.

Trimming took 3 bases from V and 2 from J; bases not matched to a gene: 4. Germline CDR1 and CDR2: GEAIGNYY and EKD. CDR3 length equals 14 residues. In this sample, this clone is medium-sized. A far larger clone is one nucleotide away, so this likely arose from a read error. This sample includes further DNA sequences coding for the same CDR3. TCRdb reanalysed the reads via CATT. The table has about 8,500 delta-chain clones, 3% to 4% seen once; the top ten hold 16%. What was sequenced was blood. The V gene is TRDV2, the J gene TRDJ1; 8 positions agree with TRDD3. The sequence came from a child who was a newborn, infant or young child, either healthy, febrile or measles-vaccinated (not recorded which). Here the CDR3 DNA reads TGTGCCTGTGACGTACTGGGGGGTACCGATAAACTCATCTTT. Translation gives CACDVLGGTDKLIF.